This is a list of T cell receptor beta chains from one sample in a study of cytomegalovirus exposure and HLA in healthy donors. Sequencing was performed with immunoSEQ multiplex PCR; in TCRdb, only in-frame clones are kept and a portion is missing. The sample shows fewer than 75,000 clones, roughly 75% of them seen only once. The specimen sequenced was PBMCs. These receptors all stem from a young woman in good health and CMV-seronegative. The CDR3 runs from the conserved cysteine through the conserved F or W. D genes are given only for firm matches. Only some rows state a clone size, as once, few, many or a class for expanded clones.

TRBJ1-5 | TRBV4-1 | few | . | TGCGCCAGCAGCCCCACCCCCGGGACACCAAATCAGCCCCAGCATTTT | CASSPTPGTPNQPQHF
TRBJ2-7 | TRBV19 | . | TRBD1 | TGTGCCACCTCAGACAGGGCCTTCTCCTACGAGCAGTACTTC | CATSDRAFSYEQYF
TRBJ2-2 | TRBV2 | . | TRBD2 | TGTGCCAGCAGTGGTTCGCTAGCGGGGGGGCGATACACCGGGGAGCTGTTTTTT | CASSGSLAGGRYTGELFF
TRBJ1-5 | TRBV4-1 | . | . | TGCGCCAGCAGCCAAGAGAACGGGTATCAGCCCCAGCATTTT | CASSQENGYQPQHF
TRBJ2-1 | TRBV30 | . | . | TGTGCCTGGAGTCAAGCGCTATCCCACAATGAGCAGTTCTTC | CAWSQALSHNEQFF
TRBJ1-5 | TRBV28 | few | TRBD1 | TGTGCCAGCAGTTTCAAAGGGGGCCACAATCAGCCCCAGCATTTT | CASSFKGGHNQPQHF
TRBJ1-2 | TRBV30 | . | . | TGTGCCTGGAACGGTGGTGGGGCCTATGGCTACACCTTC | CAWNGGGAYGYTF
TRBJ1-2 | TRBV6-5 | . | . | TGTGCCAGCGCCCCTAAAGGACATTCCTATGGCTACACCTTC | CASAPKGHSYGYTF
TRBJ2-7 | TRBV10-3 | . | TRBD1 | TGTGCCATCCGACGGACAGGGAATTTCGAGCAGTACTTC | CAIRRTGNFEQYF
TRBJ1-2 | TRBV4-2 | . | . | TGTGCCAGCAGCCCCCCTGGGGGGGAAGAGTATGGCTACACCTTC | CASSPPGGEEYGYTF
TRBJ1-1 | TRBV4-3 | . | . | TGCGCCAGCAGCCGGGGGGGCTACGGCGCTGAAGCTTTCTTT | CASSRGGYGAEAFF
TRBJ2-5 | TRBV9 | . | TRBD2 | TGTGCCAGCAGCGTAGCGGGGACTAGCGAGCAGACCCAGTACTTC | CASSVAGTSEQTQYF
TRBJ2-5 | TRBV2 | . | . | TGTGCCAGCAGTCCGCAGAAAGAGACCCAGTACTTC | CASSPQKETQYF
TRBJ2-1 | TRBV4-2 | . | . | TGTGCCAGCAGCCAGGACTGGACTCGGGATATAGAGCAGTTCTTC | CASSQDWTRDIEQFF